This TCR beta chain appears in the sequencing data of a study of identical twins listed by TCRdb under 2016. For the wider study: To test whether fetal clonotypes persist, the study used deep sequencing on TCR alpha and beta repertoires from monozygotic twins, unrelated adults of various ages, and cord blood. To rule out contamination, replicate twin experiments were performed at different times with different library preparation protocols.

The paper's findings and limits, for the study overall: Invariant T cells such as MAIT and iNKT could partly confound zero-insertion analyses, although diverse VJ usage argued against such confounding for most clonotypes. Fewer insertions were carried by abundant cord blood beta clonotypes; a weaker similar trend was observed in young adult naive repertoires, while no such trend was observed in memory repertoires. A weaker excess of twin sharing was found in beta out-of-frame sequences because the signal-to-noise ratio was lowered by fewer shared sequences. Conclusions relied on cross-sectional statistical analysis, since the same donors could not be followed over many years. In monozygotic twins, recombination models systematically underestimated out-of-frame TCR alpha sharing, but the models matched the sharing seen between unrelated individuals. Compared with coincidental sharing between unrelated individuals, out-of-frame TCR alpha sequences shared between twins had an excess of sequences with low generation probability.

Library prep was done by 5' RACE. TCRdb lists the instrument as Illumina HiSeq 2000. Template switching introduced a universal primer binding site; the final cDNA contained a unique molecular identifier, enabling accurate counting of TCR cDNA molecules. Specific primers in the conserved constant-segment region were used to synthesize first-strand cDNA for TCR alpha and beta chains. Each cDNA library was double barcoded, with a SMART-Mk sample barcode plus Illumina barcodes, to control for contamination. Two successive PCR steps introduced TruSeq adapter sequences along with Illumina sample barcodes. Sequencing of the TCR alpha and beta cDNA libraries was done on the Illumina HiSeq platform using custom primers. The original methods were these. MiGEC processed the raw reads to extract unique molecular identifiers, while MiXCR was used to determine the CDR3 positions. For each individual, recombination models were inferred using an EM algorithm with the repgenHMM and IGoR tools. Shared clonotype analysis was performed with the tcR package in R, normalizing sharing by the product of cloneset sizes. To study raw recombination free of thymic and clonal selection effects, out-of-frame nonproductive sequences were analyzed. Using fastp trimming at Q25 and MiXCR clonotype assembly, TCRdb reanalyzed the public sequencing data and kept in-frame beta chains. Rows are unified per CDR3 protein, each entry keeping the most common DNA and genes. The V and J calls come from TCRdb's annotation, not from the publication. This sample gives 450,000 or so distinct CDR3 sequences in total; around an eighth of them show up just once. The ten largest make up more than 0.8% of the sample.

The germline V gene provides CDR1 WSHSY and CDR2 SAAADI. V and J are truncated by 6 bases and 8 bases respectively, leaving an intervening sequence of 16 bases. Measured from the cysteine to the phenylalanine, the CDR3 is 14 residues long. This entry keeps only the CDR3 DNA: 42 bases, framed from base 1. All donors were healthy Caucasians. Three pairs of female monozygotic twins, all aged about 18 to 29 years, made up the twin cohort. CD4+ and CD8+ T cell populations were isolated with positive isolation kits from Invitrogen. This clonotype showed up just a few times. This receptor's antigen is unknown. No clone much larger than this one lies a single base away; base qualities are absent. The same sample was also used in a study of yellow fever vaccine responses in identical twins. The second study's paper adds: The authors reported that the T cell response to vaccination in identical twins appeared partly convergent and partly personalized. In the study, vaccine-responding T cell clones were precisely tracked in identical twins.

This receptor chain uses TRBV10-2 and TRBJ1-4; 6 matching bases give a weak D call of TRBD1. Specimen: CD4+ T cells sorted from blood. This clonotype was sampled from a woman under 30 in good health. At the DNA level, the sequence is TGCGCCAGCAGACCAGGGGTGGTAGAGGAAAAACTGTTTTTT. The encoded protein is CASRPGVVEEKLFF.